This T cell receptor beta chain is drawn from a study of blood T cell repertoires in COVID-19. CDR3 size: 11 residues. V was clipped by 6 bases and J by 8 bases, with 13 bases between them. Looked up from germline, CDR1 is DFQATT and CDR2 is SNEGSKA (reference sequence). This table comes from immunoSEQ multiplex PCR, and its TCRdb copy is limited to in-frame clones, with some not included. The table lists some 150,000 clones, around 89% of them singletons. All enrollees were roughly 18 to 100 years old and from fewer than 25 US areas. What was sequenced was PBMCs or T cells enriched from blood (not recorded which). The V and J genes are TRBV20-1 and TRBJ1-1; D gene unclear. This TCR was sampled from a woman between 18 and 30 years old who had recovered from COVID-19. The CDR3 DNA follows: TGCAGTGCCCTAGGTTATCGAGAAGCTTTCTTT. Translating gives CSALGYREAFF.